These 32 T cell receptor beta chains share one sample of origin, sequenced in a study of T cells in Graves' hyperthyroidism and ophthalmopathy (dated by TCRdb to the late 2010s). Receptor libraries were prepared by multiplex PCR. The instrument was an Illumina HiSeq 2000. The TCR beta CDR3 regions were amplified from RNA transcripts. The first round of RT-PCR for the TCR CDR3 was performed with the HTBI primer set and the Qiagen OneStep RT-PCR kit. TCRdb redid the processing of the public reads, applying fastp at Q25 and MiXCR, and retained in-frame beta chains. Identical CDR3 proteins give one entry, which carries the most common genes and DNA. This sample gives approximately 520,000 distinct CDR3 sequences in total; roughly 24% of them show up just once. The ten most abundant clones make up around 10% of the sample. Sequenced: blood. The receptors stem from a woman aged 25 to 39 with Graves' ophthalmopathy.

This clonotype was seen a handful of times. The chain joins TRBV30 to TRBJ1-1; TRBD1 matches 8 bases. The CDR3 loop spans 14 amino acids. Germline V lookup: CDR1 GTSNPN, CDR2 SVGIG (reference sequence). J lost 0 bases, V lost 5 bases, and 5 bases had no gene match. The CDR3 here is CAWGTGGLNTEAFF. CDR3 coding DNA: TGTGCCTGGGGGACAGGTGGGCTGAACACTGAAGCTTTCTTT.

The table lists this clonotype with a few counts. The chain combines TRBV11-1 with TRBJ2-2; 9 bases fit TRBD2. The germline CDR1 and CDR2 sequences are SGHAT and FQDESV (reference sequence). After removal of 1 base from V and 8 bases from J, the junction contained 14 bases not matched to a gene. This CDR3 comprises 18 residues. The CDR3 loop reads CASSLGGQATSGPGELFF. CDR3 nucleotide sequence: TGTGCCAGCAGCTTAGGTGGGCAGGCGACTAGCGGTCCGGGGGAGCTGTTTTTT. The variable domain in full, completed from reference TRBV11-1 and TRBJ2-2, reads EAEVAQSPRYKITEKSQAVAFWCDPISGHATLYWYRQILGQGPELLVQFQDESVVDDSQLPKDRFSAERLKGVDSTLKIQPAELGDSAMYLCASSLGGQATSGPGELFFGEGSRLTVL.

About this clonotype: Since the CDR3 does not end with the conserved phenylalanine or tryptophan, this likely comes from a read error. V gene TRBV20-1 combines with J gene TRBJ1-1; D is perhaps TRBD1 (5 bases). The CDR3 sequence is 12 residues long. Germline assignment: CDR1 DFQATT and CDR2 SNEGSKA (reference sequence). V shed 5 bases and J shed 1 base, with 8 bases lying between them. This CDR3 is CSAQRGNTEAFY. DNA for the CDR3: TGCAGTGCTCAGAGGGGGAACACTGAAGCTTTCTAT.

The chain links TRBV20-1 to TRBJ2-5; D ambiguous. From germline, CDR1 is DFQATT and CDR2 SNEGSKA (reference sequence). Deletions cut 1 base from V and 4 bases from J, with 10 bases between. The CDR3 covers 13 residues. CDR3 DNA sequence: TGCAGTGCTAGAGTGGTTATAGGAGAGACCCAGTACTTC. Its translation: CSARVVIGETQYF.

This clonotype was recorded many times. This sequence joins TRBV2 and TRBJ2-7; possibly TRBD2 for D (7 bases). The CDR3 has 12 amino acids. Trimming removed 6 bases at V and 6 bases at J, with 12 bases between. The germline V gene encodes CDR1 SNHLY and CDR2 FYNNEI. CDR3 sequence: CASSEGGFEQYF. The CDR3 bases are TGTGCCAGCAGCGAGGGGGGGTTCGAGCAGTACTTC.

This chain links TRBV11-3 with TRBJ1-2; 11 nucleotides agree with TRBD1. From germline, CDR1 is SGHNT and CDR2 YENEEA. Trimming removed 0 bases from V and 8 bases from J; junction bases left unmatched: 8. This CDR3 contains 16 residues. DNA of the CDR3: TGTGCCAGCAGCTTAGATCCGGACAGGGGGCAGGAAGGCTACACCTTC. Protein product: CASSLDPDRGQEGYTF. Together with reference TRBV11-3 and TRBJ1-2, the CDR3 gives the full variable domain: EAGVVQSPRYKIIEKKQPVAFWCNPISGHNTLYWYLQNLGQGPELLIRYENEEAVDDSQLPKDRFSAERLKGVDSTLKIQPAELGDSAVYLCASSLDPDRGQEGYTFGSGTRLTVV.

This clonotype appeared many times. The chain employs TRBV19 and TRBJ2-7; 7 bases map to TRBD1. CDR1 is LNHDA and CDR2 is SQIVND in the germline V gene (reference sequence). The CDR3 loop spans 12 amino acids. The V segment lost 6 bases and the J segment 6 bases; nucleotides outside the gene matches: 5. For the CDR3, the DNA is TGTGCCAGTAGAGACAGGGTCGGCGAGCAGTACTTC. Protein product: CASRDRVGEQYF.

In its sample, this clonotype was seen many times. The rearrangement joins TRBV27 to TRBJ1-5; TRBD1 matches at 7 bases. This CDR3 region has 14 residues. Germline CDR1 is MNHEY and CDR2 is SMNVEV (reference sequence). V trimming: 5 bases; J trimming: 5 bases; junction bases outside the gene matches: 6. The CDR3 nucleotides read TGTGCCAGCAGTCCCGACAGGGATGATCAGCCCCAGCATTTT. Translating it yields CASSPDRDDQPQHF.

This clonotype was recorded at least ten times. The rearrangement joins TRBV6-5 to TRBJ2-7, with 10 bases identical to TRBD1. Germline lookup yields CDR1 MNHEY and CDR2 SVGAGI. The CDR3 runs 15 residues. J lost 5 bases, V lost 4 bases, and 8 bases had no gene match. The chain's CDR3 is CASSSSDRGSHEQYF. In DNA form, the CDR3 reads TGTGCCAGCAGTTCCTCGGACAGGGGGTCCCACGAGCAGTACTTC.

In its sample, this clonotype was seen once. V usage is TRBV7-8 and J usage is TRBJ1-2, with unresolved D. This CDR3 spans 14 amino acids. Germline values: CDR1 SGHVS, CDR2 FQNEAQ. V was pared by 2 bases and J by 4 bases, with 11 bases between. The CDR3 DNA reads TGTGCCAGCAGCTTACGTTCCACTTCCTATGGCTACACCTTC. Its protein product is CASSLRSTSYGYTF.

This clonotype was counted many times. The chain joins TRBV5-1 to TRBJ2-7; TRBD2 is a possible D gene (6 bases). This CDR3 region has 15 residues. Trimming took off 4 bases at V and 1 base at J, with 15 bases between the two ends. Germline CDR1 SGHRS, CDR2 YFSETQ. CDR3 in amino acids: CASSPRLEGSYEQYF. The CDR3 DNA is TGCGCCAGCAGCCCAAGACTAGAAGGGTCCTACGAGCAGTACTTC.

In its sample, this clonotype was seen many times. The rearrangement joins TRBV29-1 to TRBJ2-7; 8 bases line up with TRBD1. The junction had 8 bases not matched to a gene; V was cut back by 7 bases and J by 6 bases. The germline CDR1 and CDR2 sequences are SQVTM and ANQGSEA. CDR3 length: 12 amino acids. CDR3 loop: CSAMTGDPEQYF. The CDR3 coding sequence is TGCAGCGCAATGACAGGGGATCCCGAGCAGTACTTC.

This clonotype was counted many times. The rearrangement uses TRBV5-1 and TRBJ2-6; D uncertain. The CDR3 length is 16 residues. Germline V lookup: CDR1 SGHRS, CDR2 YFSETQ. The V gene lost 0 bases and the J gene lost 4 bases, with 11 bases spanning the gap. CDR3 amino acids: CASSLGPGAGANVLTF. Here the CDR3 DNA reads TGCGCCAGCAGCTTGGGGCCCGGTGCCGGGGCCAACGTCCTGACTTTC.

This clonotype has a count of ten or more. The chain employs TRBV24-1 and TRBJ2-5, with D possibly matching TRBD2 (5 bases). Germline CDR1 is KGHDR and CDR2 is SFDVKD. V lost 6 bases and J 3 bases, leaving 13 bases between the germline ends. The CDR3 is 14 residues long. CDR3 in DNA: TGTGCCACCAGTCTCTCCGCGGGTGAAGAGACCCAGTACTTC. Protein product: CATSLSAGEETQYF.

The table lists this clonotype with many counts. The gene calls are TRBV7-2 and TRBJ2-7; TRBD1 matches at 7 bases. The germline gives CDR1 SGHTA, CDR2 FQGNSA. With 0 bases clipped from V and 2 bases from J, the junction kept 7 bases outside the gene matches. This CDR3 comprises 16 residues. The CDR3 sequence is CASSLAAGTETYEQYF. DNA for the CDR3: TGTGCCAGCAGCTTAGCGGCCGGGACAGAGACCTACGAGCAGTACTTC.

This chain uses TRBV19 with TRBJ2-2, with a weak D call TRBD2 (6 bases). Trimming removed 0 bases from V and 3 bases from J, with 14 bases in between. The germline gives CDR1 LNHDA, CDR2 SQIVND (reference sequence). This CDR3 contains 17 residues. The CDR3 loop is CASSIDVWTTDTGELFF. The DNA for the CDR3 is TGTGCCAGTAGTATAGATGTATGGACTACTGACACCGGGGAGCTGTTTTTT.

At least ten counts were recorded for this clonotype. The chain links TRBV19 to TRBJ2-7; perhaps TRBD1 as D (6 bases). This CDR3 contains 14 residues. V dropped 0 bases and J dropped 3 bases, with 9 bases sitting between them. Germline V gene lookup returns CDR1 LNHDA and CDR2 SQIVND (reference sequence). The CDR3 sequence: CASSIDTGIYEQYF. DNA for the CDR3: TGTGCCAGTAGTATAGATACAGGGATCTACGAGCAGTACTTC.

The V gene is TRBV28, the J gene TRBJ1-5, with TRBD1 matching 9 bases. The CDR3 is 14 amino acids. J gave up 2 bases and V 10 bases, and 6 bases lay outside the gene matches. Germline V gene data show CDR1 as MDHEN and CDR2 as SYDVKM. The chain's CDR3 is CATQGAKGNQPQHF. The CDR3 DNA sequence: TGTGCCACACAGGGGGCGAAAGGCAATCAGCCCCAGCATTTT.

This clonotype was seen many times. The CDR3 loop is CATSRWDSNQPQHF. The CDR3 bases are TGTGCCACCAGCAGATGGGATAGCAATCAGCCCCAGCATTTT. V usage is TRBV15 and J usage is TRBJ1-5; D is unresolved. The CDR3 is 14 amino acids. Trimming cost V 2 bases and J 0 bases, with 5 bases left between them. Germline V gene lookup returns CDR1 LNHNV and CDR2 YYDKDF (reference sequence). Based on the CDR3 plus reference TRBV15 and TRBJ1-5, the full variable domain is DAMVIQNPRYQVTQFGKPVTLSCSQTLNHNVMYWYQQKSSQAPKLLFHYYDKDFNNEADTPDNFQSRRPNTSFCFLDIRSPGLGDTAMYLCATSRWDSNQPQHFGDGTRLSIL.

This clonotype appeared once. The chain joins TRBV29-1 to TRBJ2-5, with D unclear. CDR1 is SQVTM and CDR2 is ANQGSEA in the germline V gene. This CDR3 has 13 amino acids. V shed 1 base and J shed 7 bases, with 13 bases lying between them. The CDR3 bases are TGCAGCGTTGAAGGCCTCTACATCGTGACCCAGTACTTC. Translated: CSVEGLYIVTQYF. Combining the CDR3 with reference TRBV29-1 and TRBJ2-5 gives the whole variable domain SAVISQKPSRDICQRGTSLTIQCQVDSQVTMMFWYRQQPGQSLTLIATANQGSEATYESGFVIDKFPISRPNLTFSTLTVSNMSPEDSSIYLCSVEGLYIVTQYFGPGTRLLVL.

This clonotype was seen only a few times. The CDR3 region has the DNA TGTGCCAGCAGTTACTCTACTAGCGTTCAGGACGAGCAGTACTTC. Encoded protein: CASSYSTSVQDEQYF. V gene TRBV6-2 or TRBV6-3 combines with J gene TRBJ2-7; 7 nucleotides match TRBD2. This CDR3 spans 15 amino acids. V dropped 0 bases and J dropped 5; count of bases not matched to a gene: 7. Germline CDR1 reads MNHEY; CDR2 reads SVGEGT.

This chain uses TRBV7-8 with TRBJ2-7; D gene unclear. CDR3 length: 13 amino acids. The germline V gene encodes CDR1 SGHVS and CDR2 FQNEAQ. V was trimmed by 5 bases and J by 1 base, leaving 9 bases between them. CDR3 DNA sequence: TGTGCCAGCAGCGTTCACCTATCCTACGAGCAGTACTTC. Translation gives CASSVHLSYEQYF.

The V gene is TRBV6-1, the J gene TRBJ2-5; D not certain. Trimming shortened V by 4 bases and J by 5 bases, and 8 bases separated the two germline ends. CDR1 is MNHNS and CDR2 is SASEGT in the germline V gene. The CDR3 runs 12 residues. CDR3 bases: TGTGCCAGCAGTGCGGTGGGTGAGACCCAGTACTTC. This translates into CASSAVGETQYF.

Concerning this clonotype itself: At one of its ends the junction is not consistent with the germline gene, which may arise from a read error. CDR3 bases: TGCGCCAGCAGGCGGTCAGGCGGTGAGGACGAGCAATACTTC. It codes for CASRRSGGEDEQYF. V usage is TRBV10-2 and J usage is TRBJ2-7; D ambiguous. Germline V CDR1 and CDR2: WSHSY, SAAADI. This CDR3 contains 14 residues.

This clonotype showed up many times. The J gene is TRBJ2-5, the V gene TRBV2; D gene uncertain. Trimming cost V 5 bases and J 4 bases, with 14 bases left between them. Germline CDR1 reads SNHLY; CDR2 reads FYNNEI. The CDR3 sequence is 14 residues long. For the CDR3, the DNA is TGTGCCAGCAGTCCTGGTTACAGTGGAGAGACCCAGTACTTC. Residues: CASSPGYSGETQYF.

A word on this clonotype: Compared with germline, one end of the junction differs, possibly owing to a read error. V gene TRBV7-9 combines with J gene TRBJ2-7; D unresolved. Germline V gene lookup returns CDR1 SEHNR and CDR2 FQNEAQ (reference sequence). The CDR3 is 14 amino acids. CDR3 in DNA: TGTGCCAGCAGCTTAGACAGAAGCTCCTACGAGCACTACTTC. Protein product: CASSLDRSSYEHYF.

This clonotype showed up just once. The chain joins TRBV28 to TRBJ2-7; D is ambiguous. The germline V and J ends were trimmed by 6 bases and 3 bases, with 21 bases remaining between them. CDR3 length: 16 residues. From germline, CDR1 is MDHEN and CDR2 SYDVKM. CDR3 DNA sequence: TGTGCCAGCAGCCCCCGCCTAGGGCTTCACTACTACGAGCAGTACTTC. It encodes CASSPRLGLHYYEQYF.

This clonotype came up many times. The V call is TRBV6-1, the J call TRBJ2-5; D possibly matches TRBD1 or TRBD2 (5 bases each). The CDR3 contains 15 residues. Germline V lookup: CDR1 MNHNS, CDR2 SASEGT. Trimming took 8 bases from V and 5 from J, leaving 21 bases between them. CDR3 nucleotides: TGTGCCAGCTCCCATGGGACCAGAACTCGGGAGACCCAGTACTTC. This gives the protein CASSHGTRTRETQYF.

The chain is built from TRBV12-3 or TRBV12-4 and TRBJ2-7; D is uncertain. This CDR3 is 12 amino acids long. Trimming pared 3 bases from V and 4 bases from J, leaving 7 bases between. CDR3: CASSFGQYEQYF. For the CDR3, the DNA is TGTGCCAGCAGTTTCGGGCAGTACGAGCAGTACTTC.

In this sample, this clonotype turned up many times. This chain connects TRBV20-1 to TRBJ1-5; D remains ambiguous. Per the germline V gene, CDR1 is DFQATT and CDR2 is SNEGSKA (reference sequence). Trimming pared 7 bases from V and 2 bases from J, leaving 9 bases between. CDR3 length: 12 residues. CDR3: CSGTTGNQPQHF. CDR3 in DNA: TGCAGTGGGACCACAGGCAATCAGCCCCAGCATTTT.

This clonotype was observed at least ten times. In nucleotides, the CDR3 is TGTGCCACCACCGTGTCACGGACTCAAGAGACCCAGTACTTC. It yields the protein CATTVSRTQETQYF. The rearrangement uses TRBV15 and TRBJ2-5; possible D gene TRBD2, 5 bases. CDR1 is LNHNV, CDR2 YYDKDF, per germline (reference sequence). CDR3 size: 14 residues. V was clipped by 7 bases and J by 2 bases, with 14 bases between them. The full variable domain, in which reference TRBV15 and TRBJ2-5 provide the parts outside the CDR3, is DAMVIQNPRYQVTQFGKPVTLSCSQTLNHNVMYWYQQKSSQAPKLLFHYYDKDFNNEADTPDNFQSRRPNTSFCFLDIRSPGLGDTAMYLCATTVSRTQETQYFGPGTRLLVL.

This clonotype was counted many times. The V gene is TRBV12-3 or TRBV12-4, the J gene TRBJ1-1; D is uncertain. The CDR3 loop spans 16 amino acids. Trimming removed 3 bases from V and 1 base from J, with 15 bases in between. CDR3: CASSFSRGRTNTEAFF. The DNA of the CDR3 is TGTGCCAGCAGTTTCTCACGGGGAAGGACGAACACTGAAGCTTTCTTT.